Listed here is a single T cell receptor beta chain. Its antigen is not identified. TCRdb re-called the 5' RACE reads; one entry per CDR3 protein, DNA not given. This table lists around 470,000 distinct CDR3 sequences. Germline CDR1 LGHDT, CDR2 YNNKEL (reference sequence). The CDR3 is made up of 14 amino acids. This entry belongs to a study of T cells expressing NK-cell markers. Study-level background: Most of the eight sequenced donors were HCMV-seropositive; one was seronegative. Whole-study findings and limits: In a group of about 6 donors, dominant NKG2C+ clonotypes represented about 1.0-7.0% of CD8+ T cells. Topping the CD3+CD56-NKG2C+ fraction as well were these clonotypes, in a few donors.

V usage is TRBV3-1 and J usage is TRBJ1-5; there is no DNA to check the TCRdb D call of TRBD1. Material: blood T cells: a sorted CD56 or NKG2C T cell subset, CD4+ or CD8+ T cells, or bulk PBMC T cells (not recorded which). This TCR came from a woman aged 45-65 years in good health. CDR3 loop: CASSQALRNQPQHF. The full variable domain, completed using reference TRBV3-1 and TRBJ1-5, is DTAVSQTPKYLVTQMGNDKSIKCEQNLGHDTMYWYKQDSKKFLKIMFSYNNKELIINETVPNRFSPKSPDKAHLNLHINSLELGDSAVYFCASSQALRNQPQHFGDGTRLSIL.